Each of the 4 T cell receptor beta chains below was sequenced from the same sample in a study of blood T cell repertoires in COVID-19. Data came from immunoSEQ multiplex PCR; TCRdb stores just in-frame clones and leaves some out. Here the sample spans approximately 230,000 clones, approximately 84% being singletons. Sequencing used PBMCs or T cells enriched from blood (not recorded which). The receptors originated from a man between 18 and 35 years old who had recovered from COVID-19.

The chain links TRBV2 to TRBJ1-3; no clear D. V lost 7 bases, J lost 2 bases, and 9 bases lay in between. This CDR3 spans 13 amino acids. The V gene's germline CDR1 is SNHLY and CDR2 FYNNEI. The CDR3 bases are TGTGCCAGCACTTTATCGGCTGGAAACACCATATATTTT. Its translation: CASTLSAGNTIYF.

This clone has only one observation. The chain couples TRBV29-1 to TRBJ1-1; D not certain. CDR3 length equals 10 residues. V was clipped by 6 bases and J by 1 base, with 3 bases between them. CDR1 SQVTM and CDR2 ANQGSEA come from the germline V gene. CDR3 amino acids: CSVQNTEAFF. The CDR3 nucleotides are TGCAGCGTCCAGAACACTGAAGCTTTCTTT.

V and J are TRBV7-2 and TRBJ2-1; 16 positions match TRBD2. The CDR3 is 16 residues long. With 5 bases clipped from V and 7 bases from J, the junction kept 5 bases outside the gene matches. Germline values: CDR1 SGHTA, CDR2 FQGNSA. The chain's CDR3 is CASSPQGLAGGNEQFF. Written as DNA, the CDR3 is TGTGCCAGCAGCCCCCAGGGACTAGCGGGGGGGAATGAGCAGTTCTTC.

This sequence joins TRBV7-9 and TRBJ1-1; D uncertain. Germline CDR1 is SEHNR and CDR2 is FQNEAQ (reference sequence). This CDR3 is 16 amino acids long. V lost 1 base and J lost 1, with 13 bases in between. CDR3 in DNA: TGTGCCAGCAGCTTAGTGGAGGAGAGGGCGAACACTGAAGCTTTCTTT. As protein: CASSLVEERANTEAFF.